A single sample is the source of the 8 T cell receptor beta chains below, sequenced in a study of identical twins. TCRdb reprocessed the 5' RACE reads via MiXCR and lists one record per CDR3 protein. Of 450,000 to 600,000 distinct CDR3 sequences listed, approximately 20% are singletons. The sample was also linked to a second study, of yellow fever vaccine responses in identical twins.

The sequencing sample was made of CD4+ T cells sorted from blood. The receptors were sampled from a woman aged 18-29 years in good health.

This clonotype was detected only a few times. The gene calls are TRBV12-3 or TRBV12-4 and TRBJ1-2; maybe TRBD1 (6 bases). The ends were cut back, 3 bases at V and 7 bases at J, with 15 bases in the middle. CDR3 size: 14 residues. Written as DNA, the CDR3 is TGTGCCAGCAGTTTCAAACAGGGACAAAGTGGCTACACCTTC. It yields the protein CASSFKQGQSGYTF.

The chain uses TRBV27 and TRBJ2-4; no clear D. Germline loops: CDR1 MNHEY, CDR2 SMNVEV (reference sequence). Trimming took off 7 bases at V and 0 bases at J, with 19 bases between the two ends. The CDR3 length is 17 residues. The CDR3 protein is CASISVGYILAKNIQYF. CDR3 bases: TGTGCCAGCATTTCGGTGGGGTACATTCTAGCCAAAAACATTCAGTACTTC.

This clonotype has just a few counts. The gene calls are TRBV20-1 and TRBJ2-1; 8 bases are a match to TRBD2. Trimming at V came to 3 bases and at J to 3 bases, leaving 13 bases not matched to a gene. The CDR3 extends over 17 amino acids. The germline V gene has CDR1 DFQATT and CDR2 SNEGSKA (reference sequence). For the CDR3, the DNA is TGCAGTGCTAGTGATTATTTGGTAGCGGGGAGCTACAATGAGCAGTTCTTC. Amino acid sequence: CSASDYLVAGSYNEQFF.

V usage is TRBV11-2 and J usage is TRBJ2-7; 8 positions match TRBD2. The V gene end was trimmed by 6 bases and the J gene end by 3 bases; junction bases not matched to a gene: 10. This CDR3 has 15 amino acids. CDR1 and CDR2 (germline): SGHAT, FQNNGV. The CDR3 DNA follows: TGTGCCAGCAGTCTAGGCGGGGGGCGGATCTACGAGCAGTACTTC. Protein sequence: CASSLGGGRIYEQYF.

This clonotype was counted only a few times. The chain has TRBV12-3 or TRBV12-4 and TRBJ2-1; 12 bases fit TRBD2. The length of the CDR3 is 15 residues. Losses at the gene ends were 3 bases for V and 7 bases for J; bases not matched to a gene: 4. CDR3 sequence (DNA): TGTGCCAGCAGTTTCCTAGCGGGAGGGATAAATGAGCAGTTCTTC. Amino acid sequence: CASSFLAGGINEQFF.

This clonotype was recorded a few times. The chain uses TRBV6-1 and TRBJ2-1; 9 bases agree with TRBD1. V was pared by 2 bases and J by 6 bases, with 5 bases of the junction left unmatched. The germline gives CDR1 MNHNS, CDR2 SASEGT. The CDR3 runs to 15 residues. CDR3: CASSERDRVFNEQFF. Written as DNA, the CDR3 is TGTGCCAGCAGTGAAAGGGACAGGGTCTTCAATGAGCAGTTCTTC.

V gene TRBV12-3 or TRBV12-4 combines with J gene TRBJ2-1, with TRBD2 matching 10 bases. The ends lost 5 bases at V and 4 bases at J; junction bases unmatched: 11. This CDR3 is 17 amino acids long. CDR3 sequence (DNA): TGTGCCAGCAGTAACCCCCCGACTAGCGGGCCGTACAATGAGCAGTTCTTC. This codes for CASSNPPTSGPYNEQFF.

The gene calls are TRBV3-1 and TRBJ2-2, with 7 bases identical to TRBD1. The CDR3 extends over 18 amino acids. V shed 11 bases, J shed 0 bases, and the junction held 18 bases outside the gene matches. The germline CDR1 and CDR2 sequences are LGHDT and YNNKEL (reference sequence). This chain's CDR3 is CAFCYNIGTVANTGELFF. In nucleotides, the CDR3 is TGTGCCTTCTGTTATAATATAGGGACAGTCGCGAACACCGGGGAGCTGTTTTTT.